The TCR beta chain under discussion was sequenced for a study of a mutant IDH1 vaccine in newly diagnosed glioma. Method: immunoSEQ multiplex PCR; TCRdb's copy keeps in-frame clones and lacks some. The sample includes roughly 41,000 clones, around 78% of them seen just once. Sample time point: baseline, week 1 (first vaccination visit). Treatment here: pre-vaccination baseline after standard-of-care therapy. CDR3 length: 13 amino acids. The V and J ends lost 6 bases and 6 bases respectively, with 16 bases between them. The germline CDR1 and CDR2 sequences are SQVTM and ANQGSEA. This clone was picked up a small number of times. Its specificity is not known. Study outcomes and limitations: With respect to changes in top peripheral T cell clonotypes, pseudoprogression seemed unrelated.

The TCR originated in a middle-aged man with glioma. Some clones in this sample may be carry-over from other donors' samples. The sequencing here drew on PBMCs, taken from a glioma patient treated with radiotherapy, temozolomide or both. V gene TRBV29-1 combines with J gene TRBJ2-3; a possible D gene is TRBD2 (5 bases). The CDR3 nucleotides read TGCAGCGTAATTAAGGACTCCGCCGATACGCAGTATTTT. Translating gives CSVIKDSADTQYF.